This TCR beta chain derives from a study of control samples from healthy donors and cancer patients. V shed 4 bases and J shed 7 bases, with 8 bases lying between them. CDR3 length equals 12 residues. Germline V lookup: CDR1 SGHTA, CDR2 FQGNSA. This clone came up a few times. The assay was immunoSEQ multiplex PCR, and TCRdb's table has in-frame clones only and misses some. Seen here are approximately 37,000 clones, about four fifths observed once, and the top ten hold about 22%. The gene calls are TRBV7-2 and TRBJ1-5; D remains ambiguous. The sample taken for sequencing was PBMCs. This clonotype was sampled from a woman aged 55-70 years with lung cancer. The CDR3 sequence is CASSSLNQPQHF. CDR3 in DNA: TGTGCCAGCAGCTCTCTGAACCAGCCCCAGCATTTT.